This record looks at one T cell receptor (beta chain) sequence and its context. The sample originates from a study of shared clonotypes between healthy human individuals. V was cut by 6 bases and J by 4 bases, with 24 bases left in between. The CDR3 runs 17 residues. The germline V gene encodes CDR1 SGHRS and CDR2 YFSETQ. At deep level, the assay was performed. Profiling relied on immunoSEQ multiplex PCR, and the TCRdb table lists in-frame clones only, not all of them. The sample consists of about 1.5 million clones, roughly 96% of them appearing once. The chain recombines TRBV5-1 with TRBJ2-3, with D tentatively TRBD1 (5 bases). Sequenced material: naive CD4+ T cells sorted from blood. The subset: CD45RA+ positively selected. The sequence came from a man aged 25-40 years in good health. In DNA, the CDR3 is TGCGCCAGCACCCACGGGCAGGGTGGTTCTCTTGCAGATACGCAGTATTTT. Protein sequence: CASTHGQGGSLADTQYF.